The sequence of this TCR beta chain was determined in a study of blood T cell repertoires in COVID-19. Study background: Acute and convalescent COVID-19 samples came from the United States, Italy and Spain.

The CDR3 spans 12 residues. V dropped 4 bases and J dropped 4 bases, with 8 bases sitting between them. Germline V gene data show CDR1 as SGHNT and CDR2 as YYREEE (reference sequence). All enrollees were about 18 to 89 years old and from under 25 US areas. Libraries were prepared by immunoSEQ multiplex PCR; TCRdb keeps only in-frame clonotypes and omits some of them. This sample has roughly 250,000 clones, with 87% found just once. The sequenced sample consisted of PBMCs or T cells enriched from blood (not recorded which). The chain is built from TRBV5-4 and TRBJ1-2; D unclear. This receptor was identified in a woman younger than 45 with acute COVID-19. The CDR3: CASSQERYGYTF. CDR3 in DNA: TGTGCCAGCAGCCAAGAGCGCTATGGCTACACCTTC.